The clone carrying this T cell receptor beta chain was observed a handful of times. Its antigen is currently unknown. This sample is part of a study of identical twins. Findings of the study overall: In cord blood, abundant beta clonotypes had fewer insertions; memory showed no trend.

CDR1 is WNHNN and CDR2 is SYGVQD in the germline V gene (reference sequence). Trimming stripped 0 bases from V and 4 bases from J, with 9 bases between. CDR3 length equals 14 residues. TCRdb re-called the 5' RACE reads through MiXCR, storing one row per CDR3 protein. The sample lists about 1.7 million distinct CDR3 sequences; about 32% were seen once. The rearrangement uses TRBV10-1 and TRBJ1-2; possible D gene TRBD1, 5 bases. The sequenced sample was cord blood. This clonotype originated in a newborn girl in good health. The CDR3 protein is CASSESGVSYGYTF. The CDR3 bases are TGCGCCAGCAGTGAGTCAGGGGTCAGCTATGGCTACACCTTC.